The next 5 T cell receptor beta chains were all read from a single sample in a study of CD8+CD57+ T cells in acquired aplastic anemia. Template material for TCR beta VDJ and CDR3 profiling consisted of genomic DNA. TCRdb itself ran the reads through MiXCR, one entry per CDR3 protein. Here the sample spans under 200,000 distinct CDR3 sequences, about 48% being singletons. The sample was sorted CD4+, CD8+, or CD8+CD57+ T cells (not recorded which) from PBMCs. The receptors here all came from a human donor in good health.

The V call is TRBV29-1, the J call TRBJ2-1; TRBD2 aligns across 12 bases. Germline trimming cut 8 bases from V and 2 bases from J; bases unmatched to any gene: 10. Germline CDR1 SQVTM, CDR2 ANQGSEA. There are 16 residues in the CDR3. The CDR3, as DNA: TGCAGCTTGTCGACTAGCGGGAGTATTCCCTACAATGAGCAGTTCTTC. Its translation is CSLSTSGSIPYNEQFF.

V is TRBV2 and J is TRBJ1-6, with D unresolved. Between the trimmed V and J ends, which lost 3 bases and 7 bases, there was a span of 19 bases. This CDR3 region has 17 residues. The V gene's germline CDR1 is SNHLY and CDR2 FYNNEI. CDR3 DNA: TGTGCCAGCAGTGAGCACCCTCGGCCGGTTTGGAATTCACCCCTCCACTTT. Amino acids: CASSEHPRPVWNSPLHF.

This clonotype has only a few counts. The rearrangement joins TRBV29-1 to TRBJ2-5, with a tentative D call TRBD1 (6 bases). Looked up from germline, CDR1 is SQVTM and CDR2 is ANQGSEA. Trimming cost V 4 bases and J 5 bases, with 14 bases left between them. CDR3 length: 13 residues. The CDR3 is CSVGGQGHETQYF. As DNA, the CDR3 is TGCAGCGTTGGGGGGCAGGGGCACGAGACCCAGTACTTC.

In its sample, this clonotype was seen many times. The CDR3 here is CATSRDRPGANVLTF. The CDR3 nucleotides are TGTGCCACCAGCAGAGACAGGCCTGGGGCCAACGTCCTGACTTTC. The chain joins TRBV15 to TRBJ2-6; D is unclear. Germline CDR1 LNHNV, CDR2 YYDKDF (reference sequence). CDR3 size: 15 residues. The ends were cut back, 0 bases at V and 2 bases at J, with 5 bases in the middle.

The CDR3 reads CASSPSGGANVLTF. The CDR3 DNA reads as TGTGCCAGCAGCCCCAGCGGGGGGGCCAACGTCCTGACTTTC. The chain employs TRBV7-8 and TRBJ2-6; possible D gene TRBD2, 6 bases. V was cut by 5 bases and J by 4 bases, with 9 bases left in between. There are 14 residues in the CDR3. Germline lookup yields CDR1 SGHVS and CDR2 FQNEAQ.